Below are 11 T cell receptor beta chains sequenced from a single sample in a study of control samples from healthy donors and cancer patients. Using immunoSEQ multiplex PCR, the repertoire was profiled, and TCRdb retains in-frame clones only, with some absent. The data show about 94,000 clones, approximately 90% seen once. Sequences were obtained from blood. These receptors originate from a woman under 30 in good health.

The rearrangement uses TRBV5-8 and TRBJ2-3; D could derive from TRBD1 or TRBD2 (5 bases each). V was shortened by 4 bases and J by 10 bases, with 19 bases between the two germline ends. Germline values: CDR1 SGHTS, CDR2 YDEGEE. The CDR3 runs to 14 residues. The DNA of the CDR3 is TGTGCCAGCAGCCGGGACCCCGGAGCGATTGCGCAGTATTTT. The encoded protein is CASSRDPGAIAQYF.

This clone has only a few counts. CDR3 region: CASSVDQGMPEAFF. The DNA of the CDR3 is TGTGCCAGCAGCGTAGATCAGGGAATGCCTGAAGCTTTCTTT. The V call is TRBV9, the J call TRBJ1-1, with D tentatively TRBD1 (5 bases). The CDR3 contains 14 residues. From germline, CDR1 is SGDLS and CDR2 YYNGEE. V gave up 0 bases and J gave up 6 bases, with 12 bases separating them.

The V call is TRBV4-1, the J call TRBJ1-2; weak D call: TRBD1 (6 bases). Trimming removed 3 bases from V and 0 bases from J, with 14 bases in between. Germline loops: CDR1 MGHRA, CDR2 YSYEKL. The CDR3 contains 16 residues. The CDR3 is CASSQEQGTPNYGYTF. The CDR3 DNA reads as TGCGCCAGCAGCCAGGAACAGGGAACTCCTAACTATGGCTACACCTTC.

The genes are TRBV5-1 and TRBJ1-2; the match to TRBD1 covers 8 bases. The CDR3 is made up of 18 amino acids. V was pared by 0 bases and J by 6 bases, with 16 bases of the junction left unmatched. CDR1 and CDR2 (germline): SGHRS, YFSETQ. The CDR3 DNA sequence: TGCGCCAGCAGCTTGGGAGAGGACAGGGCAGTCGTAGTGGATGGCTACACCTTC. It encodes CASSLGEDRAVVVDGYTF.

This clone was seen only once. This CDR3 is CSATTEAFF. The CDR3 DNA is TGCAGTGCCACCACTGAAGCTTTCTTT. V gene TRBV20-1 combines with J gene TRBJ1-1, with D uncertain. The CDR3 is made up of 9 amino acids. Per the germline V gene, CDR1 is DFQATT and CDR2 is SNEGSKA (reference sequence). V was shortened by 6 bases and J by 4 bases, with 3 bases between the two germline ends.

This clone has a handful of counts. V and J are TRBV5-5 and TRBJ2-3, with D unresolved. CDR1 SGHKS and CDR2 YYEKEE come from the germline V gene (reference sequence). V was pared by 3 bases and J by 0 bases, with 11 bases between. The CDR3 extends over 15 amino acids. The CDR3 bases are TGTGCCAGCAGCTCCGGACCCGCTAGCACAGATACGCAGTATTTT. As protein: CASSSGPASTDTQYF. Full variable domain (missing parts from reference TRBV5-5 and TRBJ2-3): DAGVTQSPTHLIKTRGQQVTLRCSPISGHKSVSWYQQVLGQGPQFIFQYYEKEERGRGNFPDRFSARQFPNYSSELNVNALLLGDSALYLCASSSGPASTDTQYFGPGTRLTVL.

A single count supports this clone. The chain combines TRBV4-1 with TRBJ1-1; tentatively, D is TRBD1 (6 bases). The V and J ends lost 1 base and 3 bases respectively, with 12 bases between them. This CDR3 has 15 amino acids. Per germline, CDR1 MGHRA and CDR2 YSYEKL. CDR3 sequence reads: CASSQAGVRDTEAFF. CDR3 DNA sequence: TGCGCCAGCAGCCAAGCAGGGGTTAGGGACACTGAAGCTTTCTTT.

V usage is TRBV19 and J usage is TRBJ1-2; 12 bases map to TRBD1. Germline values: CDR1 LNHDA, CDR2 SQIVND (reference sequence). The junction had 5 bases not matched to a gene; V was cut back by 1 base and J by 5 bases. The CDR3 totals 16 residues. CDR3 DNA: TGTGCCAGTAGTATAGGCGGGACAGGGGGCTATTATGGCTACACCTTC. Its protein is CASSIGGTGGYYGYTF.

DNA of the CDR3: TGTGCCATCAGTGCATCCGGGGCCGGGGAGCTGTTTTTT. It is translated as CAISASGAGELFF. V gene TRBV10-3 combines with J gene TRBJ2-2, with a weak D call TRBD2 (5 bases). The CDR3 has 13 residues. With 4 bases removed from V and 6 bases from J, the gap between germline ends came to 9 bases. Germline CDR1 ENHRY, CDR2 SYGVKD.

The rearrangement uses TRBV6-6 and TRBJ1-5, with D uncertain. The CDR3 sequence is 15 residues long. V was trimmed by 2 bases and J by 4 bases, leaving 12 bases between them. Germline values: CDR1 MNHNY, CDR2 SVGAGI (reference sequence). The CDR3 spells CASSYLTALNQPQHF. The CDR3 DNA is TGTGCCAGCAGTTACCTGACTGCTTTAAATCAGCCCCAGCATTTT.

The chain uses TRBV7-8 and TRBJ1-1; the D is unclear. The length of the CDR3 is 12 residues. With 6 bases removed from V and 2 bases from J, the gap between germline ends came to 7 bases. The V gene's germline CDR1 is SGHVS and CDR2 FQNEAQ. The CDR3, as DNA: TGTGCCAGCAGGGAACTTAACACTGAAGCTTTCTTT. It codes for CASRELNTEAFF. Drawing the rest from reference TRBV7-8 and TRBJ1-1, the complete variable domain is GAGVSQSPRYKVAKRGQDVALRCDPISGHVSLFWYQQALGQGPEFLTYFQNEAQLDKSGLPSDRFFAERPEGSVSTLKIQRTQQEDSAVYLCASRELNTEAFFGQGTRLTVV.